This T cell receptor (beta chain) was observed in a study of T cell changes during pregnancy in multiple sclerosis. Clones were sequenced by immunoSEQ multiplex PCR, and TCRdb holds only the in-frame ones, with some missing. The sample has approximately 89,000 clones, approximately 94% seen once. CDR1 is LNHDA and CDR2 is SQIVND in the germline V gene (reference sequence). The junction had 10 bases not matched to a gene; V was cut back by 5 bases and J by 5 bases. The CDR3 is 15 residues long. The material sequenced was peripheral blood, taken in the third trimester of pregnancy. The clonotype was recovered from a female donor with multiple sclerosis, enrolled in a pregnancy study. This rearrangement joins TRBV19 to TRBJ1-1, with 8 bases that match TRBD1. The CDR3 DNA follows: TGTGCCAGTAGTCCCACGGACAGGGTCAAGACTGAAGCTTTCTTT. Encoded protein: CASSPTDRVKTEAFF. The full variable domain, rest sourced from reference TRBV19 and TRBJ1-1, is DGGITQSPKYLFRKEGQNVTLSCEQNLNHDAMYWYRQDPGQGLRLIYYSQIVNDFQKGDIAEGYSVSREKKESFPLTVTSAQKNPTAFYLCASSPTDRVKTEAFFGQGTRLTVV.